One T cell receptor (beta chain) is described in this entry. Its antigen is unknown. Different DNA sequences within this sample yield the same CDR3. This entry is derived from a study of cytomegalovirus exposure and HLA in healthy donors. Study-wide context: Prior work identified roughly 120 million unique TCR beta sequences in approximately 200 million T cells. Whole-study results and caveats: The study recorded 150 to 200 TCR beta chains that were cytomegalovirus-associated. About 87% or about 30% of the time was how often most TCR beta V segments were productive, according to an earlier analysis. A few chains tied to CMV proved CMV antigen-specific in vitro.

The trim removed 0 bases at V and 0 bases at J, leaving 6 bases unmatched. Germline values: CDR1 SGHRS, CDR2 YFSETQ. The CDR3 spans 17 residues. This PCR relied on a set of 60 Vbeta primers and 13 Jbeta primers. Only in-frame clones appear in the TCRdb table, and some are missing; sequencing was by immunoSEQ multiplex PCR. The sample includes roughly 180,000 clones, more than 65% of them seen just once. Sample: PBMCs. The receptor was derived from a female donor in good health and CMV-seronegative. This chain uses TRBV5-1 with TRBJ2-7, with 10 bases matching TRBD2. CDR3 in DNA: TGCGCCAGCAGCTTGGAGAGCCGACTAGCGGGCTCCTACGAGCAGTACTTC. Translated: CASSLESRLAGSYEQYF.